What follows are 14 T cell receptor beta chains derived from one specimen sequenced in a study of control samples from healthy donors and cancer patients. Using immunoSEQ multiplex PCR, the repertoire was profiled, and TCRdb retains in-frame clones only, with some absent. Altogether approximately 100,000 clones are present, 82% being singletons, with the ten largest covering 1.5% to 2.5%. Material: blood. Every receptor here comes from a man aged 60-69 years in good health.

The V and J genes are TRBV18 and TRBJ2-5; D possibly corresponds to TRBD2 (6 bases). The CDR3 sequence is 16 residues long. Germline lookup yields CDR1 KGHSH and CDR2 LQKENI. Trimming shortened V by 6 bases and J by 2 bases, and 19 bases separated the two germline ends. The CDR3 coding sequence is TGTGCCAGCTCGAGGACTACCAAAACCGGGCAAGAGACCCAGTACTTC. Amino acid sequence: CASSRTTKTGQETQYF. The full variable domain, rest sourced from reference TRBV18 and TRBJ2-5, is NAGVMQNPRHLVRRRGQEARLRCSPMKGHSHVYWYRQLPEEGLKFMVYLQKENIIDESGMPKERFSAEFPKEGPSILRIQQVVRGDSAAYFCASSRTTKTGQETQYFGPGTRLLVL.

V and J are TRBV11-2 and TRBJ2-7; 12 nucleotides align to TRBD2. The CDR3 extends over 14 amino acids. CDR1 and CDR2 (germline): SGHAT, FQNNGV. V lost 1 base to trimming and J lost 7 bases; unmatched junction nucleotides: 2. CDR3 coding DNA: TGTGCCAGCAGCTTAGTAGGACTAGCGGGGGAGCAGTACTTC. Translated, it gives CASSLVGLAGEQYF.

The rearrangement joins TRBV6-4 to TRBJ2-7; 9 bases fit TRBD1. Looked up from germline, CDR1 is MRHNA and CDR2 is SNTAGT. The CDR3 contains 13 residues. V trimming: 5 bases; J trimming: 3 bases; junction bases outside the gene matches: 2. The CDR3 protein is CASSRTGDYEQYF. In DNA form, the CDR3 reads TGTGCCAGCAGTAGGACAGGGGACTACGAGCAGTACTTC.

The chain combines TRBV4-1 with TRBJ2-7, with 8 nucleotides matching TRBD2. The CDR3 is made up of 16 amino acids. The V gene's germline CDR1 is MGHRA and CDR2 YSYEKL. V shed 3 bases and J 2 bases; nucleotides not matched to a gene: 9. This chain's CDR3 is CASSQGGLASAYEQYF. The CDR3 DNA reads TGCGCCAGCAGCCAGGGAGGACTAGCCTCCGCCTACGAGCAGTACTTC.

V gene TRBV6-4 combines with J gene TRBJ2-1, with D possibly matching TRBD1 (6 bases). The CDR3 covers 13 residues. V was cut by 6 bases and J by 6 bases, with 12 bases left in between. Looked up from germline, CDR1 is MRHNA and CDR2 is SNTAGT. The CDR3 loop is CASSAGEFNEQFF. In DNA form, the CDR3 reads TGTGCCAGCAGCGCAGGGGAGTTCAATGAGCAGTTCTTC.

The J gene is TRBJ2-1, the V gene TRBV5-1; TRBD1 aligns across 10 bases. The CDR3 is 14 residues long. V lost 0 bases to trimming and J lost 8 bases; unmatched junction nucleotides: 2. Germline CDR1 is SGHRS and CDR2 is YFSETQ. The CDR3 is CASSLGTGGHEQFF. CDR3 coding DNA: TGCGCCAGCAGCTTGGGGACAGGGGGACATGAGCAGTTCTTC.

This clone was counted a few times. The chain is built from TRBV5-1 and TRBJ1-1; possibly TRBD1 for D (5 bases). Trimming shortened V by 0 bases and J by 1 base, and 7 bases separated the two germline ends. CDR3 length: 14 amino acids. Germline CDR1 SGHRS, CDR2 YFSETQ. The CDR3 protein is CASSLDTGNTEAFF. The CDR3 nucleotides read TGCGCCAGCAGCTTGGATACAGGGAACACTGAAGCTTTCTTT.

Comments on this clone: One end of the junction is discordant with germline, which a read error may explain. This chain joins TRBV12-3 or TRBV12-4 and TRBJ1-6; no clear D. The CDR3 spans 12 residues. CDR3 DNA sequence: TGTGCCAGCAGTTCCTCTAATTCACCCCTCCACTTT. Translation gives CASSSSNSPLHF.

This sequence joins TRBV5-1 and TRBJ2-6; no firm D call. Germline values: CDR1 SGHRS, CDR2 YFSETQ. V lost 5 bases and J 4 bases, leaving 13 bases between the germline ends. The CDR3 is made up of 15 amino acids. CDR3 sequence: CASRPTSLGANVLTF. The CDR3 DNA sequence: TGCGCCAGCAGACCTACCAGTCTCGGGGCCAACGTCCTGACTTTC.

The chain recombines TRBV9 with TRBJ2-1; 9 nucleotides match TRBD2. The germline CDR1 and CDR2 sequences are SGDLS and YYNGEE. The V gene end was trimmed by 2 bases and the J gene end by 2 bases; junction bases not matched to a gene: 2. The CDR3 runs to 15 residues. In DNA, the CDR3 is TGTGCCAGCAGCGTTAGCGGGGGTACCTACAATGAGCAGTTCTTC. It codes for CASSVSGGTYNEQFF.

This chain connects TRBV4-1 to TRBJ2-7, with 9 bases fitting TRBD2. V shed 4 bases, J shed 2 bases, and the junction held 6 bases outside the gene matches. The CDR3 runs to 15 residues. The germline gives CDR1 MGHRA, CDR2 YSYEKL. CDR3 sequence: CASSPGTSSPYEQYF. The CDR3 DNA reads as TGCGCCAGCAGCCCCGGGACTAGCAGCCCCTACGAGCAGTACTTC.

V gene TRBV4-1 combines with J gene TRBJ1-2; D is possibly TRBD1 (5 bases). This CDR3 contains 15 residues. Germline V gene sequence: CDR1 MGHRA, CDR2 YSYEKL. Trimming shortened V by 0 bases and J by 4 bases, and 12 bases separated the two germline ends. The CDR3 nucleotides are TGCGCCAGCAGCCAAGAACCAGGGACGATCTATGGCTACACCTTC. Translation gives CASSQEPGTIYGYTF.

The count of this clone is one. This chain joins TRBV30 and TRBJ2-5; D tentatively fits TRBD1 or TRBD2 (5 bases each). Trimming left V 5 bases short and J 5 bases short, with 12 bases between. Germline loops: CDR1 GTSNPN, CDR2 SVGIG (reference sequence). This CDR3 has 12 amino acids. DNA of the CDR3: TGTGCCTGGGCGGCAGGGAGCGAGACCCAGTACTTC. Amino acid sequence: CAWAAGSETQYF.

The V gene is TRBV7-2, the J gene TRBJ2-1; TRBD2 matches at 10 bases. The CDR3 has 15 amino acids. CDR1 and CDR2 from the germline V gene are SGHTA and FQGNSA. Losses at the gene ends were 2 bases for V and 6 bases for J; bases not matched to a gene: 4. CDR3 loop: CASSLLAGAPNEQFF. CDR3 coding DNA: TGTGCCAGCAGCTTACTAGCGGGAGCTCCCAATGAGCAGTTCTTC.